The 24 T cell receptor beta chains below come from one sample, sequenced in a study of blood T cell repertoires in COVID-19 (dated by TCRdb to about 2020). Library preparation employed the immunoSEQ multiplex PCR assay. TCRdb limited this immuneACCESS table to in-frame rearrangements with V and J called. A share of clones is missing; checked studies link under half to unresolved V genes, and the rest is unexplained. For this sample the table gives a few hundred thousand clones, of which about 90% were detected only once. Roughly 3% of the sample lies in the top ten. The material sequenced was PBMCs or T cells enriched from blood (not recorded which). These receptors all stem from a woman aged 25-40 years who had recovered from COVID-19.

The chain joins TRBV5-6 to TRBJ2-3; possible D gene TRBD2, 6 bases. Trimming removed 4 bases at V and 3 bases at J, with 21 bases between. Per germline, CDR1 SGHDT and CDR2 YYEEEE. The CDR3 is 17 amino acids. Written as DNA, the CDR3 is TGTGCCAGCAGCCCTCCCGGGATGGGGGGTAGGACAGATACGCAGTATTTT. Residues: CASSPPGMGGRTDTQYF.

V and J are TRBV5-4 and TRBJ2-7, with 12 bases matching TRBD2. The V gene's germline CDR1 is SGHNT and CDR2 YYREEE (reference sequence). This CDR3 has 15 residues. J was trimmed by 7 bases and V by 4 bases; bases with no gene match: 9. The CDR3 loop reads CASSPPGLAGHEQYF. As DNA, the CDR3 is TGTGCCAGCAGCCCCCCCGGACTAGCGGGACATGAGCAGTACTTC. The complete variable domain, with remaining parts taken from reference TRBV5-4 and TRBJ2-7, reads ETGVTQSPTHLIKTRGQQVTLRCSSQSGHNTVSWYQQALGQGPQFIFQYYREEENGRGNFPPRFSGLQFPNYSSELNVNALELDDSALYLCASSPPGLAGHEQYFGPGTRLTVT.

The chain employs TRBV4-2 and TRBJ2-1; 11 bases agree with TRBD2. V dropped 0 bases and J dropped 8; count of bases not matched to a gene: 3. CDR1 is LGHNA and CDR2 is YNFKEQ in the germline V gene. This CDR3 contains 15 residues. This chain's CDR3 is CASSQETSGSDEQFF. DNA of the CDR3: TGTGCCAGCAGCCAAGAAACTAGCGGGAGCGATGAGCAGTTCTTC.

The CDR3 nucleotides are TGTGCCACCAGCAGAGATTTAGTAGGGGGTAACGGCTACGAGCAGTACTTC. This codes for CATSRDLVGGNGYEQYF. The rearrangement joins TRBV15 to TRBJ2-7; possibly TRBD1 for D (6 bases). Per the germline V gene, CDR1 is LNHNV and CDR2 is YYDKDF (reference sequence). The V end was cut by 0 bases, the J end by 3 bases, with 18 bases between. The CDR3 runs 17 residues. Combining the CDR3 with reference TRBV15 and TRBJ2-7 gives the whole variable domain DAMVIQNPRYQVTQFGKPVTLSCSQTLNHNVMYWYQQKSSQAPKLLFHYYDKDFNNEADTPDNFQSRRPNTSFCFLDIRSPGLGDTAMYLCATSRDLVGGNGYEQYFGPGTRLTVT.

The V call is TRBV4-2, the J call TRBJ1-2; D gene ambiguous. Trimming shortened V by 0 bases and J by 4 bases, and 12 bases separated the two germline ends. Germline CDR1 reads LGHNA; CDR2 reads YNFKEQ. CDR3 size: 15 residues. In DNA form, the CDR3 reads TGTGCCAGCAGCCAAGATCCGGCGGGAGTCTATGGCTACACCTTC. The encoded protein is CASSQDPAGVYGYTF.

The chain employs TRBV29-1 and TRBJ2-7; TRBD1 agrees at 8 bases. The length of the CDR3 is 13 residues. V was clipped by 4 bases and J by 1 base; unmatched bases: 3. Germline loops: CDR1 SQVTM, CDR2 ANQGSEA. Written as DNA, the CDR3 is TGCAGCGTTGGACAGGGGCCTTCCTACGAGCAGTACTTC. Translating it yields CSVGQGPSYEQYF.

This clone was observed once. The CDR3 region is CASSFMTSGVLYEQFF. The CDR3 DNA sequence: TGTGCCAGCAGCTTCATGACTAGCGGGGTACTCTATGAGCAGTTCTTC. The chain links TRBV13 to TRBJ2-1; the match to TRBD2 covers 11 bases. Germline-derived CDR1 and CDR2 are PRHDT and FYEKMQ (reference sequence). The CDR3 is 16 amino acids. J was trimmed by 8 bases and V by 3 bases; bases with no gene match: 9.

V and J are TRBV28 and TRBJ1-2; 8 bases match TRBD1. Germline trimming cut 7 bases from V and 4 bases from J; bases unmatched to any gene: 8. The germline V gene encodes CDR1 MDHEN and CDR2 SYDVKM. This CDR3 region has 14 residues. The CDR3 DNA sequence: TGTGCCAGCACCCAGACAGGGGAGTCCTATGGCTACACCTTC. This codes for CASTQTGESYGYTF.

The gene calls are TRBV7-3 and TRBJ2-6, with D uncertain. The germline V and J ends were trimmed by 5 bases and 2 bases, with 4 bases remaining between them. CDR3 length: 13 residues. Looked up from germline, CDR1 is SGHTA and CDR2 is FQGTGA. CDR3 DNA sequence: TGTGCCAGCAGCCCCGCTGGGGCCAACGTCCTGACTTTC. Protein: CASSPAGANVLTF. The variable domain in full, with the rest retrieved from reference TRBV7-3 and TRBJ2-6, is GAGVSQTPSNKVTEKGKYVELRCDPISGHTALYWYRQSLGQGPEFLIYFQGTGAADDSGLPNDRFFAVRPEGSVSTLKIQRTERGDSAVYLCASSPAGANVLTFGAGSRLTVL.

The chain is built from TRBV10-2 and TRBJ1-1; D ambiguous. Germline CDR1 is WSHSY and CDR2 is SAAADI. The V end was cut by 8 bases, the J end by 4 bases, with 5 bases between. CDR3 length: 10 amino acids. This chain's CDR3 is CASAGTEAFF. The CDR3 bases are TGCGCCAGCGCGGGCACTGAAGCTTTCTTT.

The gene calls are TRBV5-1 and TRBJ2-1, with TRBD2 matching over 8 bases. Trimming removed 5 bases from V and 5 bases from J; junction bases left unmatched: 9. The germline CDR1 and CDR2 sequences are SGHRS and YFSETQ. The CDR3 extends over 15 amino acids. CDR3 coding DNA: TGCGCCAGCAGGTTAAGCGGGAGCGTTGACAATGAGCAGTTCTTC. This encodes CASRLSGSVDNEQFF.

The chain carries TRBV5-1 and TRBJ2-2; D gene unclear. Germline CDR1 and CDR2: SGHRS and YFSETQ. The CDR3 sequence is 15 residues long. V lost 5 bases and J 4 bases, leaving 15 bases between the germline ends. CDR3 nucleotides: TGCGCCAGCAGTTTATACAACCCGGGCACCGGGGAGCTGTTTTTT. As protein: CASSLYNPGTGELFF. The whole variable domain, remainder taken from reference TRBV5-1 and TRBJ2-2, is KAGVTQTPRYLIKTRGQQVTLSCSPISGHRSVSWYQQTPGQGLQFLFEYFSETQRNKGNFPGRFSGRQFSNSRSEMNVSTLELGDSALYLCASSLYNPGTGELFFGEGSRLTVL.

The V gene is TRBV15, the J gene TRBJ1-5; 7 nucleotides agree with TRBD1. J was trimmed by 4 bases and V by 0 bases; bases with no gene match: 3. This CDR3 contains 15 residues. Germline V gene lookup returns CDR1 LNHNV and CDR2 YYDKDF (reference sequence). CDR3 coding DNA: TGTGCCACCAGCAGAGAGAACAGGGGAAATCAGCCCCAGCATTTT. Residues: CATSRENRGNQPQHF.

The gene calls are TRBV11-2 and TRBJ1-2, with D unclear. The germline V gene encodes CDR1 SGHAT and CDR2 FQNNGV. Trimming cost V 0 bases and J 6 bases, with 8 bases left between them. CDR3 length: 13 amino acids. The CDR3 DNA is TGTGCCAGCAGCTTAGATCGATCGGATGGCTACACCTTC. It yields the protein CASSLDRSDGYTF. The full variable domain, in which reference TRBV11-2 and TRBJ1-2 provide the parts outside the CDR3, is EAGVAQSPRYKIIEKRQSVAFWCNPISGHATLYWYQQILGQGPKLLIQFQNNGVVDDSQLPKDRFSAERLKGVDSTLKIQPAKLEDSAVYLCASSLDRSDGYTFGSGTRLTVV.

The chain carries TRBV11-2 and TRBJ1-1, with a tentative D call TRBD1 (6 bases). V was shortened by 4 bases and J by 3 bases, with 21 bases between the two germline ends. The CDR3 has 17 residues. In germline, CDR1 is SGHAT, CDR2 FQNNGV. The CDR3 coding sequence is TGTGCCAGCAGCTATCCCCAATTCGAGACAGGATACACTGAAGCTTTCTTT. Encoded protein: CASSYPQFETGYTEAFF. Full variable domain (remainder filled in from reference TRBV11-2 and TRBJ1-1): EAGVAQSPRYKIIEKRQSVAFWCNPISGHATLYWYQQILGQGPKLLIQFQNNGVVDDSQLPKDRFSAERLKGVDSTLKIQPAKLEDSAVYLCASSYPQFETGYTEAFFGQGTRLTVV.

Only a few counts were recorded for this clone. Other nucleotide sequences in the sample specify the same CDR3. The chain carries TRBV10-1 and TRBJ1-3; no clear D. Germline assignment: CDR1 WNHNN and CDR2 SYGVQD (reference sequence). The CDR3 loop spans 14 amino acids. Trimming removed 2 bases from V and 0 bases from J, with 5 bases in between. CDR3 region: CASSEGGSGNTIYF. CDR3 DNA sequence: TGCGCCAGCAGTGAGGGAGGCTCTGGAAACACCATATATTTT.

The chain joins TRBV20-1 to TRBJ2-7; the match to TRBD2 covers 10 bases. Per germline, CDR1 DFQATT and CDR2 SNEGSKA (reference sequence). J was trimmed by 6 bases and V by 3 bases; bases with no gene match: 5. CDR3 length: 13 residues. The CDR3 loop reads CSASAVAGGEQYF. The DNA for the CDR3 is TGCAGTGCTAGTGCGGTAGCGGGGGGCGAGCAGTACTTC.

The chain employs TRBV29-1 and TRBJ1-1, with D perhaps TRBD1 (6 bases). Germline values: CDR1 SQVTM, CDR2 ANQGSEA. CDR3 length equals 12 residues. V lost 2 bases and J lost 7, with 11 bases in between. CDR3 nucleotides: TGCAGCGTTGAACCGGACAGAGTTGAAGCTTTCTTT. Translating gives CSVEPDRVEAFF.

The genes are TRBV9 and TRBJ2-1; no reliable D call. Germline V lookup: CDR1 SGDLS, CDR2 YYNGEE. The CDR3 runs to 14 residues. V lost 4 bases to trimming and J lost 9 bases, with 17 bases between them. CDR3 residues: CASSPRLATGEQFF. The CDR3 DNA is TGTGCCAGCAGCCCAAGACTCGCGACTGGTGAGCAGTTCTTC.

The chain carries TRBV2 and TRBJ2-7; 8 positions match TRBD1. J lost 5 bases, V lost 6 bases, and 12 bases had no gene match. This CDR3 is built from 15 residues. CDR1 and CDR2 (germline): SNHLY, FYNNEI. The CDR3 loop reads CASSAPSDRGNEQYF. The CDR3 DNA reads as TGTGCCAGCAGCGCGCCATCCGACAGGGGCAACGAGCAGTACTTC. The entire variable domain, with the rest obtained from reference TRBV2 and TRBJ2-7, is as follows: EPEVTQTPSHQVTQMGQEVILRCVPISNHLYFYWYRQILGQKVEFLVSFYNNEISEKSEIFDDQFSVERPDGSNFTLKIRSTKLEDSAMYFCASSAPSDRGNEQYFGPGTRLTVT.

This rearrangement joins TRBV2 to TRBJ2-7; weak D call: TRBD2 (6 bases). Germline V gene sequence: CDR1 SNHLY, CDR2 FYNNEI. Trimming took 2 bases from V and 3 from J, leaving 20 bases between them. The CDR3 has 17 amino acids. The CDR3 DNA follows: TGTGCCAGCAGTGAAAGGGGAGATCTAGCGATGGTCTACGAGCAGTACTTC. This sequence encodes CASSERGDLAMVYEQYF.

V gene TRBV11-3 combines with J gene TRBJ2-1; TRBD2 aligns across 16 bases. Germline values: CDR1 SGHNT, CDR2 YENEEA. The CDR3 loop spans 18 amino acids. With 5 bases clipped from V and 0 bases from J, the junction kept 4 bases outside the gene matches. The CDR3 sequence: CASSEGLAGGSSYNEQFF. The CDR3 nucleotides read TGTGCCAGCAGCGAGGGACTAGCGGGGGGGAGCTCCTACAATGAGCAGTTCTTC.

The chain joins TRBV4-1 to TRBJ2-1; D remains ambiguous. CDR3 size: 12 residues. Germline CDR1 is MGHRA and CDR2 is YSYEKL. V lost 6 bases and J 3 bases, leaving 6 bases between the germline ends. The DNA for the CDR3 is TGCGCCAGCAGAAACAGCTACAATGAGCAGTTCTTC. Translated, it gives CASRNSYNEQFF.

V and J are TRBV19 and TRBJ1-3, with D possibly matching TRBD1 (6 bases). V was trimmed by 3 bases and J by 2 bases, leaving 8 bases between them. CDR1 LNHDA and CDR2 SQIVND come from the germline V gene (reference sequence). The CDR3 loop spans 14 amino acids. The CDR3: CASSISGAGNTIYF. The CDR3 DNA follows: TGTGCCAGTAGTATTTCAGGGGCTGGAAACACCATATATTTT.